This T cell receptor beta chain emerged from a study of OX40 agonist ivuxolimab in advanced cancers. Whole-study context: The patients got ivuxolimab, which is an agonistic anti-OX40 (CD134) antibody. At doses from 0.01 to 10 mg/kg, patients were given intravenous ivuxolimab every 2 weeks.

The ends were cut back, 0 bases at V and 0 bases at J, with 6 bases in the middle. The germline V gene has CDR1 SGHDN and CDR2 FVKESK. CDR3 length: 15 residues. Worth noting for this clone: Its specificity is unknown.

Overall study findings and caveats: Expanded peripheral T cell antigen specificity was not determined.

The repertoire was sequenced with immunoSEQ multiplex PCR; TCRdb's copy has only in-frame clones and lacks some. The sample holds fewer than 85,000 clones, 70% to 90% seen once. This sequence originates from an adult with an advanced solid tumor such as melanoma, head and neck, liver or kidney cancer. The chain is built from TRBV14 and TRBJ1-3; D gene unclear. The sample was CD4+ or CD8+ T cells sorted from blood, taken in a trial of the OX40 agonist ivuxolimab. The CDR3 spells CASSQEWASGNTIYF. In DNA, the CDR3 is TGTGCCAGCAGCCAAGAATGGGCCTCTGGAAACACCATATATTTT.